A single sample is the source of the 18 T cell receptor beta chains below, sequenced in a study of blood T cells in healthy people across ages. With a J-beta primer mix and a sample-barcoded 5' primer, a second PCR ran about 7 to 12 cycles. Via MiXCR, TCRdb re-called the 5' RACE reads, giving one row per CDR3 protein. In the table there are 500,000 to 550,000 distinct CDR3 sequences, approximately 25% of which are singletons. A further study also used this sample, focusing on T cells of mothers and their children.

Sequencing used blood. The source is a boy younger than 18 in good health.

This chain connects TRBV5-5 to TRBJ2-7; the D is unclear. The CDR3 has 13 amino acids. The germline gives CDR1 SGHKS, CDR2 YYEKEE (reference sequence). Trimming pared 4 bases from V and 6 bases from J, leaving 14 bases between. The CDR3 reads CASSGRRVAEQYF. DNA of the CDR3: TGTGCCAGCAGCGGACGACGCGTGGCCGAGCAGTACTTC.

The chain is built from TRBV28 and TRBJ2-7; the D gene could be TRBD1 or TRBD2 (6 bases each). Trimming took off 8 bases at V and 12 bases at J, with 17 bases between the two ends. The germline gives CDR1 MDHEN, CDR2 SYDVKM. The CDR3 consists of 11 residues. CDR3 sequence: CASHGEGGRYF. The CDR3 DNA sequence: TGTGCCAGCCACGGTGAGGGGGGTCGGTACTTC.

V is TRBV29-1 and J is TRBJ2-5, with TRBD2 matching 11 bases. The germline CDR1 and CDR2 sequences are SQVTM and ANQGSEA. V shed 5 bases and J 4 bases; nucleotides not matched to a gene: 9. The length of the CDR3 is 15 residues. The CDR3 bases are TGCAGCGTTCAAGCACTAGCGGGAGCGGGAGAGACCCAGTACTTC. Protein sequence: CSVQALAGAGETQYF.

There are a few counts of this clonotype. CDR3 sequence: CASSKIGGGVNSPLHF. In DNA form, the CDR3 reads TGTGCCAGCAGCAAGATCGGGGGGGGCGTTAATTCACCCCTCCACTTT. This rearrangement joins TRBV4-2 to TRBJ1-6; weak D call: TRBD1 (6 bases). Germline V gene sequence: CDR1 LGHNA, CDR2 YNFKEQ. This CDR3 has 16 residues. The V gene lost 5 bases and the J gene lost 6 bases, with 17 bases spanning the gap.

The CDR3 protein is CASSQDLYAGGQNEQYF. Written as DNA, the CDR3 is TGCGCCAGCAGCCAAGATTTATATGCGGGGGGGCAAAACGAGCAGTACTTC. The chain joins TRBV4-3 to TRBJ2-5; 9 bases are shared with TRBD2. The end of the DNA is better explained by TRBJ2-7, so the J call may be wrong. Germline V gene data show CDR1 as LGHNA and CDR2 as YSLEER. The CDR3 contains 17 residues.

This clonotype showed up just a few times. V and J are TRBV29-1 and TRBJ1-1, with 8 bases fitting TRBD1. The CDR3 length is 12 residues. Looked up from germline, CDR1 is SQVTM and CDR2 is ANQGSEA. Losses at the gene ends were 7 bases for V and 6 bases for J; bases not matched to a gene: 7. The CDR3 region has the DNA TGCAGCGCTAATGACAGGGGCTCTGAAGCTTTCTTT. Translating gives CSANDRGSEAFF.

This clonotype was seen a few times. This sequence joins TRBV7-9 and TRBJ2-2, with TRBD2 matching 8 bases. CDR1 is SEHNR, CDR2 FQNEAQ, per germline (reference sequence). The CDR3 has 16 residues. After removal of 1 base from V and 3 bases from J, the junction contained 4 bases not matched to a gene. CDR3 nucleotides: TGTGCCAGCAGCTTAGAGCGGGAGACCTACACCGGGGAGCTGTTTTTT. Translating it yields CASSLERETYTGELFF.

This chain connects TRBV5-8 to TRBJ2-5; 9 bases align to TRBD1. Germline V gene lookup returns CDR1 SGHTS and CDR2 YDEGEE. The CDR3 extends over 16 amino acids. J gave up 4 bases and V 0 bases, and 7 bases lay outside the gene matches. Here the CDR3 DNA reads TGTGCCAGCAGCTTGGGAGGGACAGGGTCGGTAGAGACCCAGTACTTC. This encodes CASSLGGTGSVETQYF.

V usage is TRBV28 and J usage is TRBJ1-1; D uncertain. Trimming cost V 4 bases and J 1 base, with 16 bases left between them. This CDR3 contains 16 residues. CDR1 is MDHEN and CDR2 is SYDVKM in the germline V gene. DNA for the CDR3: TGTGCCAGCAGTTACCCAGCCGGCGGAGGGAACACTGAAGCTTTCTTT. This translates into CASSYPAGGGNTEAFF.

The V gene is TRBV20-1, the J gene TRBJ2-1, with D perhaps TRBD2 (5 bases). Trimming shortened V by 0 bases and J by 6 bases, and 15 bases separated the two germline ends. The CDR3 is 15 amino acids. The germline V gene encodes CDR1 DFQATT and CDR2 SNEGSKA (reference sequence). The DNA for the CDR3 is TGCAGTGCTAGAGATATTCCTAGCCCTGGCAATGAGCAGTTCTTC. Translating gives CSARDIPSPGNEQFF.

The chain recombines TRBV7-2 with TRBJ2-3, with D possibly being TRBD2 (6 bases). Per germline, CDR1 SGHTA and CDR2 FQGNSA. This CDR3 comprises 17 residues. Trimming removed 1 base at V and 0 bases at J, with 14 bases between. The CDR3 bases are TGTGCCAGCAGCTTAGGGTTACTAGCCTTTAGCACAGATACGCAGTATTTT. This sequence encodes CASSLGLLAFSTDTQYF.

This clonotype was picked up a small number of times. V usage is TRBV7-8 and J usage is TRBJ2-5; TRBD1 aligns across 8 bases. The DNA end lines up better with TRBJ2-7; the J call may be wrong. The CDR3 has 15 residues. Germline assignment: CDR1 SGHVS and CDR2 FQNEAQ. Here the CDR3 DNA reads TGTGCCAGCAGCTTACAGGGGGCGCCGAGGTACGAGCAGTACTTC. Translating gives CASSLQGAPRYEQYF.

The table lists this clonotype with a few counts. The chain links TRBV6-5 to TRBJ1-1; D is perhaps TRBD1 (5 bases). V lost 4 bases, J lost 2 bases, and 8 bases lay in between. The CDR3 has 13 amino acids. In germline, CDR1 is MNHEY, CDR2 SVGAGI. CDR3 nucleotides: TGTGCCAGCAGTTCAGGGTACAACACTGAAGCTTTCTTT. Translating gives CASSSGYNTEAFF.

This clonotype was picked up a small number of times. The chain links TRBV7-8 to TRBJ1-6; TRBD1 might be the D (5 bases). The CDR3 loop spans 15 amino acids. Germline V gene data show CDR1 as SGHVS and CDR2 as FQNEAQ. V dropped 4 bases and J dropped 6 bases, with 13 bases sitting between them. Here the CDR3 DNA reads TGTGCCAGCAGCTCAGGGACGGCGGTTAATTCACCCCTCCACTTT. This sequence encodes CASSSGTAVNSPLHF.

CDR3 protein: CASSQTWCRVNTGELFF. As DNA, the CDR3 is TGCGCCAGCAGTCAAACGTGGTGTCGCGTTAACACCGGGGAGCTGTTTTTT. This chain joins TRBV23-1 and TRBJ2-2; D remains unclear. TRBV23-1 has ORF status, its function being uncertain. V was clipped by 2 bases and J by 2 bases, with 15 bases between them. CDR3 length: 17 amino acids.

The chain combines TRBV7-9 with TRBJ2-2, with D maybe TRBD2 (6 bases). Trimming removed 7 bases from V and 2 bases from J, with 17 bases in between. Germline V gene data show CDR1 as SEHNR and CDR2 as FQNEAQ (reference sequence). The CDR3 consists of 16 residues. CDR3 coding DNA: TGTGCCAGCAAAAGGAGGCTTGCGGGAAACACCGGGGAGCTGTTTTTT. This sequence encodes CASKRRLAGNTGELFF.

The CDR3 protein is CASSLWGANTEAFF. The CDR3 region has the DNA TGTGCCAGCAGTTTATGGGGGGCGAACACTGAAGCTTTCTTT. The gene calls are TRBV27 and TRBJ1-1, with D perhaps matching TRBD1 (6 bases). V was clipped by 1 base and J by 1 base, with 7 bases between them. Germline CDR1 is MNHEY and CDR2 is SMNVEV (reference sequence). There are 14 residues in the CDR3.

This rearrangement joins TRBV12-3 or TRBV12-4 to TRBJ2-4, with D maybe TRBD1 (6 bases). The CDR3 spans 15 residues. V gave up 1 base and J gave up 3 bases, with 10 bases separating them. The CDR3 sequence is CASSLEGVVKNIQYF. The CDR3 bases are TGTGCCAGCAGTTTAGAGGGGGTTGTCAAAAACATTCAGTACTTC.